Below are 2 T cell receptor beta chains sequenced from a single sample in a study of T cell repertoires in cytomegalovirus infection. Their antigens remain unidentified. One entry per CDR3 protein, called by TCRdb with MiXCR from the reads. The sample lists 300,000 to 400,000 distinct CDR3 sequences; around 29% were seen once. The material was cultured PBMCs, obtained from culture after CMV antigen stimulation. The receptors shown here come from a human donor in good health (CMV status not recorded). Some clones in this sample may be carry-over from other donors' samples.

The rearrangement joins TRBV5-4 to TRBJ1-4; a weak D match, TRBD1 (5 bases). This CDR3 has 15 residues. Trimming left V 3 bases short and J 4 bases short, with 13 bases between. Germline loops: CDR1 SGHNT, CDR2 YYREEE (reference sequence). The CDR3 reads CASSSPGTVNEKLFF. In nucleotides, the CDR3 is TGTGCCAGCAGCTCGCCCGGGACGGTTAATGAAAAACTGTTTTTT.

The chain combines TRBV7-8 with TRBJ1-1; no clear D gene. CDR1 and CDR2 from the germline V gene are SGHVS and FQNEAQ. The length of the CDR3 is 12 residues. V shed 5 bases and J shed 6 bases, with 10 bases lying between them. The CDR3 nucleotides read TGTGCCAGCAGCGAGGACGGCCCTGAAGCTTTCTTT. Protein: CASSEDGPEAFF. The entire variable domain, with the rest obtained from reference TRBV7-8 and TRBJ1-1, is as follows: GAGVSQSPRYKVAKRGQDVALRCDPISGHVSLFWYQQALGQGPEFLTYFQNEAQLDKSGLPSDRFFAERPEGSVSTLKIQRTQQEDSAVYLCASSEDGPEAFFGQGTRLTVV.